The rows below give T cell receptor beta chains drawn from one sample of a study of metastatic and nonmetastatic thyroid tumors. TCRdb called clones again from the PCR reads with MiXCR. Of 15,000 to 20,000 clones listed, roughly a quarter are singletons. The sequenced material came from adjacent normal tissue. Receptors originate from a female donor with papillary thyroid cancer or a benign thyroid nodule (not recorded which). Some clones in this sample may be carry-over from other donors' samples. Both conserved end residues are part of each CDR3. Each record gives: clone size, D gene, V gene, CDR3 length, J gene, CDR3 protein, CDR3 DNA. A D gene is named only where the DNA matches it firmly. Expanded clones get a size class; other rows say once, few or many, or leave the size out.

clone size: -
D gene: -
V gene: TRBV24-1
CDR3 length: 15
J gene: TRBJ2-7
CDR3 protein: CAIRVIGRTSYEQYF
CDR3 DNA: TGTGCCATCAGGGTTATAGGGCGGACTTCCTACGAGCAGTACTTC

clone size: -
D gene: -
V gene: TRBV7-9
CDR3 length: 13
J gene: TRBJ1-2
CDR3 protein: CASSPPNRDGYTF
CDR3 DNA: TGTGCCAGCAGCCCCCCTAACAGGGATGGCTACACCTTC

clone size: few
D gene: -
V gene: TRBV5-1
CDR3 length: 17
J gene: TRBJ2-6
CDR3 protein: CASSLGTVTSGANVLTF
CDR3 DNA: TGCGCCAGCAGCTTGGGGACAGTAACCTCTGGGGCCAACGTCCTGACTTTC

clone size: once
D gene: TRBD2
V gene: TRBV9
CDR3 length: 17
J gene: TRBJ2-1
CDR3 protein: CASSVATSGDSWDEQFF
CDR3 DNA: TGTGCCAGCAGCGTAGCGACTAGCGGGGACTCGTGGGATGAGCAGTTCTTC

clone size: few
D gene: -
V gene: TRBV6-1
CDR3 length: 14
J gene: TRBJ2-4
CDR3 protein: CASSDWGPKNIQYF
CDR3 DNA: TGTGCCAGCAGTGACTGGGGGCCCAAAAACATTCAGTACTTC

clone size: -
D gene: TRBD1
V gene: TRBV3-1
CDR3 length: 12
J gene: TRBJ1-1
CDR3 protein: CASSPDRVSAFF
CDR3 DNA: TGTGCCAGCAGCCCAGACAGGGTGTCGGCTTTCTTT

clone size: -
D gene: TRBD1
V gene: TRBV11-1
CDR3 length: 13
J gene: TRBJ1-2
CDR3 protein: CASSPGGDYGYTF
CDR3 DNA: TGTGCCAGCAGCCCAGGGGGCGACTATGGCTACACCTTC

clone size: -
D gene: -
V gene: TRBV12-3/TRBV12-4
CDR3 length: 13
J gene: TRBJ2-3
CDR3 protein: CASSPRGPDTQYF
CDR3 DNA: TGTGCCAGCAGCCCTCGGGGGCCAGATACGCAGTATTTT

clone size: -
D gene: -
V gene: TRBV20-1
CDR3 length: 14
J gene: TRBJ2-1
CDR3 protein: CSATSRGAADEQFF
CDR3 DNA: TGCAGTGCTACCTCTCGGGGGGCGGCCGATGAGCAGTTCTTC

clone size: once
D gene: -
V gene: TRBV20-1
CDR3 length: 16
J gene: TRBJ2-7
CDR3 protein: CSANQREGGYGYKQYF
CDR3 DNA: TGCAGTGCCAATCAGCGAGAGGGCGGATACGGCTACAAGCAGTACTTC

clone size: -
D gene: -
V gene: TRBV5-1
CDR3 length: 16
J gene: TRBJ2-1
CDR3 protein: CASSPGLARGGNEQFF
CDR3 DNA: TGCGCCAGCAGCCCGGGCCTAGCTAGGGGCGGGAATGAGCAGTTCTTC

clone size: -
D gene: TRBD2
V gene: TRBV27
CDR3 length: 14
J gene: TRBJ2-1
CDR3 protein: CASSFSGSGDEQFF
CDR3 DNA: TGTGCCAGCAGTTTTAGCGGGAGTGGGGATGAGCAGTTCTTC

clone size: -
D gene: -
V gene: TRBV20-1
CDR3 length: 14
J gene: TRBJ1-4
CDR3 protein: CSASNTLLNEKLFF
CDR3 DNA: TGCAGTGCTAGTAACACACTACTTAATGAAAAACTGTTTTTT

clone size: -
D gene: -
V gene: TRBV6-5
CDR3 length: 15
J gene: TRBJ2-7
CDR3 protein: CASSYSPGYPYEQYF
CDR3 DNA: TGTGCCAGCAGTTACTCGCCGGGATATCCCTACGAGCAGTACTTC

clone size: -
D gene: -
V gene: TRBV20-1
CDR3 length: 11
J gene: TRBJ2-1
CDR3 protein: CSAETYREQFF
CDR3 DNA: TGCAGTGCTGAAACTTACCGGGAGCAGTTCTTC

clone size: -
D gene: -
V gene: TRBV3-1
CDR3 length: 12
J gene: TRBJ1-2
CDR3 protein: CASGGRNYGYTF
CDR3 DNA: TGTGCCAGCGGGGGGCGCAACTATGGCTACACCTTC

clone size: -
D gene: TRBD1
V gene: TRBV7-8
CDR3 length: 15
J gene: TRBJ2-2
CDR3 protein: CASSHRGSNTGELFF
CDR3 DNA: TGTGCCAGCAGCCACAGGGGGTCGAACACCGGGGAGCTGTTTTTT

clone size: few
D gene: -
V gene: TRBV19
CDR3 length: 13
J gene: TRBJ2-2
CDR3 protein: CASSSRGTGELFF
CDR3 DNA: TGTGCCAGTAGTAGTCGAGGGACCGGGGAGCTGTTTTTT

clone size: many
D gene: -
V gene: TRBV5-1
CDR3 length: 12
J gene: TRBJ2-7
CDR3 protein: CASSLTDYEQYF
CDR3 DNA: TGCGCCAGCAGCTTGACGGATTACGAGCAGTACTTC

clone size: -
D gene: -
V gene: TRBV20-1
CDR3 length: 15
J gene: TRBJ2-3
CDR3 protein: CSADLSIEASDTQYF
CDR3 DNA: TGCAGTGCCGACCTTTCTATCGAGGCGTCAGATACGCAGTATTTT

clone size: -
D gene: TRBD1
V gene: TRBV12-3/TRBV12-4
CDR3 length: 15
J gene: TRBJ1-5
CDR3 protein: CASSLRTGRNQPQHF
CDR3 DNA: TGTGCCAGCAGTTTGCGGACAGGGCGGAATCAGCCCCAGCATTTT

clone size: many
D gene: -
V gene: TRBV24-1
CDR3 length: 16
J gene: TRBJ2-2
CDR3 protein: CATSDRVAGTPGELFF
CDR3 DNA: TGTGCCACCAGTGACCGAGTGGCAGGGACGCCCGGGGAGCTGTTTTTT

clone size: few
D gene: TRBD1
V gene: TRBV12-3/TRBV12-4
CDR3 length: 18
J gene: TRBJ2-7
CDR3 protein: CASSLGGLGGEMSYEQYF
CDR3 DNA: TGTGCCAGCAGTTTAGGGGGATTAGGGGGCGAAATGTCCTACGAGCAGTACTTC

clone size: -
D gene: -
V gene: TRBV6-5
CDR3 length: 15
J gene: TRBJ2-6
CDR3 protein: CASSYLIAGANVLTF
CDR3 DNA: TGTGCCAGCAGTTACCTTATCGCTGGGGCCAACGTCCTGACTTTC

clone size: many
D gene: TRBD1
V gene: TRBV12-5
CDR3 length: 15
J gene: TRBJ1-1
CDR3 protein: CASGPGTGVGTEAFF
CDR3 DNA: TGTGCTAGTGGTCCCGGAACAGGGGTGGGGACTGAAGCTTTCTTT